Listed below are T cell receptor beta chains from one sample, sequenced in a study of shared clonotypes between healthy human individuals. Generated by immunoSEQ multiplex PCR, the TCRdb table keeps only in-frame clones and is missing some. Altogether fewer than 550,000 clones are present, over 60% being singletons, with the ten largest covering approximately 12%. The sample consisted of PBMCs. These receptors were obtained from a woman in her forties in good health. Some clones in this sample may be carry-over from other donors' samples. CDR3s include the opening cysteine and the closing phenylalanine or tryptophan. The D gene is left open where the match is weak. Clone size is stated in some rows and not others, as once, few, many or a class when expanded.

NA	TRBV11-2	TRBJ2-7	NA	16	CASSQDGGDRTYEQYF	TGTGCCAGCAGCCAAGATGGGGGAGACAGGACCTACGAGCAGTACTTC
NA	TRBV11-2	TRBJ1-5	NA	16	CASSPGTRTVNQPQHF	TGTGCCAGCAGCCCAGGGACGCGCACTGTGAATCAGCCCCAGCATTTT
NA	TRBV7-6	TRBJ1-5	NA	16	CASSLAAGQPNQPQHF	TGTGCCAGCAGCTTAGCGGCCGGACAGCCGAATCAGCCCCAGCATTTT
NA	TRBV27	TRBJ1-5	NA	14	CASRRGLDNQPQHF	TGTGCCAGCAGGAGGGGATTAGACAATCAGCCCCAGCATTTT
NA	TRBV18	TRBJ2-5	TRBD1	15	CASSQGQGRTETQYF	TGTGCCAGCTCACAAGGACAGGGGAGAACAGAGACCCAGTACTTC
NA	TRBV29-1	TRBJ1-3	NA	13	CSAGHSSGNTIYF	TGCAGCGCCGGTCACAGCTCTGGAAACACCATATATTTT
NA	TRBV15	TRBJ2-3	NA	13	CATSREGTDTQYF	TGTGCCACCAGCAGAGAGGGAACAGATACGCAGTATTTT
NA	TRBV7-8	TRBJ2-1	TRBD2	16	CASSLALAGRYNEQFF	TGTGCCAGCAGCTTGGCACTAGCGGGCCGATACAATGAGCAGTTCTTC
NA	TRBV6-1	TRBJ2-1	TRBD2	13	CATGRALDNEQFF	TGTGCCACCGGGAGGGCGCTGGACAATGAGCAGTTCTTC
NA	TRBV15	TRBJ2-2	NA	13	CATSRGGGSKLFF	TGTGCCACCAGCAGAGGAGGGGGGTCGAAGCTGTTTTTT
NA	TRBV20-1	TRBJ1-1	NA	8	CSGGGAFF	TGCAGCGGGGGGGGAGCTTTCTTT
NA	TRBV2	TRBJ1-5	NA	16	CASRRDPGESNQPQHF	TGTGCCAGCAGAAGGGATCCGGGAGAGAGCAATCAGCCCCAGCATTTT
NA	TRBV11-3	TRBJ2-5	NA	12	CASSLGEETQYF	TGTGCCAGCAGCTTAGGGGAAGAGACCCAGTACTTC
NA	TRBV28	TRBJ2-5	TRBD1	17	CASRGGKARVGRETQYF	TGTGCCAGCAGAGGGGGCAAGGCGCGGGTAGGGCGAGAGACCCAGTACTTC
once	TRBV29-1	TRBJ2-1	NA	13	CSVAGSSYNEQFF	TGCAGCGTAGCAGGGAGCTCCTACAATGAGCAGTTCTTC
NA	TRBV9	TRBJ2-7	TRBD2	14	CASSVLAGGPEQYF	TGTGCCAGCAGCGTATTAGCGGGAGGGCCCGAGCAGTACTTC
NA	TRBV9	TRBJ1-2	NA	13	CASSVSGNYGYTF	TGTGCCAGCAGCGTTTCCGGGAACTATGGCTACACCTTC
once	TRBV18	TRBJ1-3	NA	15	CASSPVATSGNTIYF	TGTGCCAGCTCACCGGTTGCCACCTCTGGAAACACCATATATTTT
few	TRBV29-1	TRBJ2-5	NA	14	CSVEDPGRGETQYF	TGCAGCGTTGAAGATCCGGGCCGAGGAGAGACCCAGTACTTC
NA	TRBV5-1	TRBJ2-5	NA	13	CASSLPEQETQYF	TGCGCCAGCAGCTTGCCAGAGCAAGAGACCCAGTACTTC
once	TRBV19	TRBJ2-7	NA	12	CASKGGDHEQYF	TGTGCCAGTAAAGGAGGGGACCACGAGCAGTACTTC
NA	TRBV2	TRBJ2-7	NA	13	CASSGLGGDEQYF	TGTGCCAGCAGTGGTTTGGGGGGAGACGAGCAGTACTTC
NA	TRBV11-2	TRBJ2-1	NA	15	CASSFEQSSYNEQFF	TGTGCCAGCAGTTTTGAACAGAGCTCCTACAATGAGCAGTTCTTC
NA	TRBV2	TRBJ2-5	NA	12	CASSDRQETQYF	TGTGCCAGCAGTGACCGGCAAGAGACCCAGTACTTC
few	TRBV29-1	TRBJ1-1	TRBD1	14	CSVWTGGQETEAFF	TGCAGCGTCTGGACAGGGGGCCAGGAAACTGAAGCTTTCTTT
NA	TRBV7-8	TRBJ2-7	NA	14	CASSQVGGSYEQYF	TGTGCCAGCAGCCAAGTGGGGGGTTCCTACGAGCAGTACTTC
NA	TRBV11-3	TRBJ2-3	NA	13	CASSFGITDTQYF	TGTGCCAGCAGCTTCGGGATTACAGATACGCAGTATTTT
NA	TRBV6-6	TRBJ1-1	NA	13	CASSYFEGTEAFF	TGTGCCAGCAGTTATTTCGAGGGCACTGAAGCTTTCTTT
NA	TRBV28	TRBJ1-2	NA	14	CASREQGSNYGYTF	TGTGCCAGCAGGGAACAGGGCTCTAACTATGGCTACACCTTC
few	TRBV5-1	TRBJ1-1	NA	14	CASSLGTLNTEAFF	TGCGCCAGCAGCTTGGGAACACTGAACACTGAAGCTTTCTTT
NA	TRBV6-6	TRBJ2-1	NA	12	CASSPSGDEQFF	TGTGCCAGCAGCCCCTCGGGCGATGAGCAGTTCTTC
NA	TRBV5-8	TRBJ2-7	NA	15	CASSSGHRSSYEQYF	TGTGCCAGCAGCTCGGGACACCGGAGCTCCTACGAGCAGTACTTC
NA	TRBV6-5	TRBJ2-5	TRBD1	13	CASRGTGRETQYF	TGTGCCAGCAGGGGGACAGGGAGGGAGACCCAGTACTTC
many	TRBV4-1	TRBJ2-1	NA	17	CASSQDPYAASYNEQFF	TGCGCCAGCAGCCAAGATCCGTACGCAGCCTCCTACAATGAGCAGTTCTTC
NA	TRBV4-3	TRBJ2-6	NA	16	CASSPTSASGANVLTF	TGCGCCAGCAGCCCAACTTCAGCCTCTGGGGCCAACGTCCTGACTTTC
NA	TRBV7-2	TRBJ2-5	TRBD2	13	CASSRTSGETQYF	TGTGCCAGCAGCCGGACTAGCGGGGAGACCCAGTACTTC
NA	TRBV15	TRBJ2-7	NA	14	CATSRGGGSYEQYF	TGTGCCACCAGCAGAGGCGGTGGATCCTACGAGCAGTACTTC
NA	TRBV7-2	TRBJ2-1	TRBD2	16	CASSFVGGGSYNEQFF	TGTGCCAGCAGCTTTGTCGGCGGGGGTTCCTACAATGAGCAGTTCTTC
NA	TRBV12-2	TRBJ2-5	NA	16	CASRLASGRYQETQYF	TGTGCAAGTCGCTTAGCTAGCGGGAGGTACCAAGAGACCCAGTACTTC
NA	TRBV18	TRBJ1-4	NA	15	CASSSTGPTNEKLFF	TGTGCCAGCTCATCAACAGGGCCCACTAATGAAAAACTGTTTTTT
NA	TRBV28	TRBJ1-3	TRBD1	15	CASSPPTGTGNTIYF	TGTGCCAGCAGTCCCCCGACAGGGACTGGAAACACCATATATTTT
once	TRBV14	TRBJ2-5	NA	15	CASSRFRGLQETQYF	TGTGCCAGCAGCCGCTTTAGGGGATTACAAGAGACCCAGTACTTC